This T cell receptor (beta chain) was sequenced in a study of T cell repertoires in cytomegalovirus infection. The overall study: CMV epitopes that were recently identified and HLA-C-restricted were used alongside well-studied HLA-B-restricted ones. Findings of the study overall: Frequencies of public TCR beta families were cumulated, and this identified carriers of CMV plus the relevant HLA.

Turning to this clonotype: As yet, its antigen is unknown.

Germline assignment: CDR1 MGHRA and CDR2 YSYEKL. Trimming took 1 base from V and 3 from J, leaving 13 bases between them. The CDR3 has 15 residues. TCRdb used MiXCR to reprocess the reads, holding one entry per CDR3 protein. The sample has 900,000 to 950,000 distinct CDR3 sequences, approximately 31% seen once. This clonotype was obtained from a human donor in good health (CMV status not recorded). Some clones in this sample may be carry-over from other donors' samples. This chain uses TRBV4-1 with TRBJ2-7; maybe TRBD2 (6 bases). Sequencing used cultured CD8+ T cells from PBMCs, obtained from culture after CMV antigen stimulation. The CDR3 loop is CASSQGVLAIYEQYF. The CDR3 nucleotides are TGCGCCAGCAGCCAAGGAGTTCTAGCGATCTACGAGCAGTACTTC.